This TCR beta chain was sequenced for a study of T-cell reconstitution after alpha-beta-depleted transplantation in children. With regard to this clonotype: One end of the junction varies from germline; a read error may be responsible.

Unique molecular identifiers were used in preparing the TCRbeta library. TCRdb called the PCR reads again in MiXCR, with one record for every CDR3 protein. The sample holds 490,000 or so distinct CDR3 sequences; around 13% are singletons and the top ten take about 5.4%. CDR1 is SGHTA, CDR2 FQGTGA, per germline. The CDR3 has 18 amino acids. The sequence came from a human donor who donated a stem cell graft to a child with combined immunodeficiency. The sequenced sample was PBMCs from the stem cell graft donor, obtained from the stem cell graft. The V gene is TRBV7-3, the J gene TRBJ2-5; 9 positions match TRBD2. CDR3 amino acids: CASSLTGQRGAYQETQYF. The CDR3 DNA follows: TGTGCCAGCAGCCTAACGGGCCAGCGGGGGGCCTATCAAGAGACCCAGTACTTC.